This TCR beta chain was captured in a study of blood T cell repertoires in COVID-19. Comment on this clone: At one end the junction does not follow the germline gene, possibly because of a read error.

Libraries were prepared by immunoSEQ multiplex PCR; TCRdb keeps only in-frame clonotypes and omits some of them. The table shows about 300,000 clones, with 89% occurring only once. The CDR3 consists of 13 residues. In germline, CDR1 is GTSNPN, CDR2 SVGIG (reference sequence). Sequenced sample: PBMCs or T cells enriched from blood (not recorded which). This chain uses TRBV30 with TRBJ1-1, with 7 bases that match TRBD1. The TCR was taken from a woman aged 45-65 years who had been exposed to COVID-19. The CDR3 DNA follows: TGTGCCGGGAGGACAGGCATGAACACTGAAGCTTTCTTT. This encodes CAGRTGMNTEAFF.